This TCR beta chain was identified during a study of cytomegalovirus exposure and HLA in healthy donors. Study-level findings and limits: Later on, a genetic analysis was performed. It linked a missense variant in DCLRE1C with V- and J-gene trimming of TCR beta. In vitro data verified a few CMV-associated chains as specific for CMV antigens. TRBV6-2, TRBV6-3 and some other V segments were unresolvable in 87-base-pair reads.

This CDR3 region has 12 residues. Germline lookup yields CDR1 SQVTM and CDR2 ANQGSEA. V was shortened by 4 bases and J by 4 bases, with 8 bases between the two germline ends. A remark on this clone: Antigen unknown.

PCR involved 60 Vbeta and 13 Jbeta primers. Here immunoSEQ multiplex PCR was the method, and the copy in TCRdb shows in-frame clones only, minus some. The sample carries approximately 100,000 clones, 79% recorded once. The receptor comes from a woman between 40 and 55 years old in good health and CMV-seronegative. V and J are TRBV29-1 and TRBJ2-1; no reliable D call. Sequencing used PBMCs. CDR3 amino acids: CSVAREYNEQFF. The CDR3 DNA is TGCAGCGTTGCGAGAGAGTACAATGAGCAGTTCTTC.